The 10 T cell receptor beta chains below were found in one sample sequenced in a study of shared clonotypes between healthy human individuals. It was CD45RO-negative cells, positively selected for CCR7, that made up naive CD8 cells, with terminally differentiated effector memory CD45RA+ cells excluded. The data were produced by immunoSEQ multiplex PCR, yet TCRdb's version contains in-frame clones alone and is incomplete. The top ten clones hold around 1% of a sample with about 1,800,000 clones, roughly 94% of them seen once. The sequencing sample was made of naive CD8+ T cells sorted from blood. These receptors were obtained from a man aged 18-30 years in good health.

The V call is TRBV4-1, the J call TRBJ2-1; 12 bases map to TRBD2. The germline CDR1 and CDR2 sequences are MGHRA and YSYEKL. Germline trimming cut 5 bases from V and 4 bases from J; bases unmatched to any gene: 3. CDR3 size: 15 residues. CDR3 coding DNA: TGCGCCAGCAGCTCAGGACTAGCGGGATACAATGAGCAGTTCTTC. Translation: CASSSGLAGYNEQFF.

The chain has TRBV4-2 and TRBJ2-3; 12 bases are a match to TRBD2. This CDR3 region has 15 residues. Germline values: CDR1 LGHNA, CDR2 YNFKEQ. Trimming removed 0 bases from V and 10 bases from J; junction bases left unmatched: 5. CDR3 DNA sequence: TGTGCCAGCAGCCAAGATCTAGCGGGGGGGCGGCCGCAGTATTTT. Amino acid sequence: CASSQDLAGGRPQYF.

J is TRBJ2-7 and V is TRBV27; D gene unclear. This CDR3 has 16 residues. Germline loops: CDR1 MNHEY, CDR2 SMNVEV (reference sequence). V lost 7 bases and J 4 bases, leaving 23 bases between the germline ends. The CDR3 region is CASIPSAGPLLYEQYF. In nucleotides, the CDR3 is TGTGCCAGCATCCCGAGCGCAGGTCCTTTACTTTACGAGCAGTACTTC.

The chain employs TRBV6-4 and TRBJ2-1; possible D gene TRBD1, 5 bases. The V end lost 5 bases, the J end lost 1 base, and 15 bases lay between the germline ends. CDR1 is MRHNA, CDR2 SNTAGT, per germline. CDR3 length: 16 residues. The chain's CDR3 is CASSPSGPVSYNEQFF. The CDR3 nucleotides read TGTGCCAGCAGTCCGTCAGGGCCGGTTTCCTACAATGAGCAGTTCTTC.

This clone has just one count. The rearrangement uses TRBV27 and TRBJ2-3; D is perhaps TRBD1 (5 bases). Germline loops: CDR1 MNHEY, CDR2 SMNVEV (reference sequence). The CDR3 contains 16 residues. Trimming removed 3 bases from V and 1 base from J, with 14 bases in between. The DNA of the CDR3 is TGTGCCAGCAGTTTTGTGGGGCCCTTGGGCACAGATACGCAGTATTTT. Translated, it gives CASSFVGPLGTDTQYF.

The CDR3 DNA follows: TGTGCCAGCAGCCCCCCGGGACTAGCGGTGTCTGGGGCCAACGTCCTGACTTTC. Its protein is CASSPPGLAVSGANVLTF. This sequence joins TRBV11-2 and TRBJ2-6; 11 bases align to TRBD2. The germline V gene has CDR1 SGHAT and CDR2 FQNNGV. The CDR3 runs 18 residues. Trimming at V came to 5 bases and at J to 1 base, leaving 7 bases not matched to a gene. Combining the CDR3 with reference TRBV11-2 and TRBJ2-6 gives the whole variable domain EAGVAQSPRYKIIEKRQSVAFWCNPISGHATLYWYQQILGQGPKLLIQFQNNGVVDDSQLPKDRFSAERLKGVDSTLKIQPAKLEDSAVYLCASSPPGLAVSGANVLTFGAGSRLTVL.

V is TRBV28 and J is TRBJ2-7; D gene uncertain. V gave up 7 bases and J gave up 6 bases, with 19 bases separating them. CDR1 MDHEN and CDR2 SYDVKM come from the germline V gene. The CDR3 runs 14 residues. This chain's CDR3 is CASNPHPGFLEQYF. CDR3 coding DNA: TGTGCCAGCAATCCCCACCCTGGGTTCCTCGAGCAGTACTTC.

The chain links TRBV2 to TRBJ2-5; the D is unclear. The CDR3 runs to 13 residues. Between the trimmed V and J ends, which lost 8 bases and 2 bases, there was a span of 12 bases. Germline CDR1 SNHLY, CDR2 FYNNEI. The CDR3, as DNA: TGTGCCAGCGCAGGCATAGCTCAAGAGACCCAGTACTTC. Its protein product is CASAGIAQETQYF.

The CDR3 region is CASSLDGGDEQFF. The DNA of the CDR3 is TGTGCCAGCAGCTTAGATGGCGGAGATGAGCAGTTCTTC. This chain uses TRBV11-3 with TRBJ2-1; the D is unclear. Trimming removed 0 bases at V and 8 bases at J, with 8 bases between. Germline V gives CDR1 SGHNT, CDR2 YENEEA. The CDR3 covers 13 residues.

This chain connects TRBV7-9 to TRBJ2-5, with 8 positions matching TRBD2. From germline, CDR1 is SEHNR and CDR2 FQNEAQ (reference sequence). Germline trimming cut 5 bases from V and 5 bases from J; bases unmatched to any gene: 13. This CDR3 has 16 residues. The CDR3 DNA is TGTGCCAGCAGCAGACTCGCCGGGGGGGGCGCCGAGACCCAGTACTTC. This sequence encodes CASSRLAGGGAETQYF.